These T cell receptor beta chains were read from a single sample in a study of T cell responses to AZD1222 COVID-19 vaccine. Some clones are missing from TCRdb's copy, which holds only in-frame ones; the method was immunoSEQ multiplex PCR. The table includes 100,000 to 150,000 clones, roughly 90% detected once. The source material was peripheral blood, sampled on day 0 of AZD1222 vaccination. Source of these receptors: an adult in good health. The CDR3 runs from the conserved cysteine through the conserved F or W. The order of the fields is D gene, J gene, clone size, V gene, CDR3 protein, CDR3 DNA. D genes are given only for firm matches. A row's size may be missing; if present it is once, few, many or a size class.

>TRBD1|TRBJ2-2|NA|TRBV7-9
CASSLEGTVIGELFF
TGTGCCAGCAGCTTAGAAGGGACAGTTATCGGGGAGCTGTTTTTT
>NA|TRBJ2-2|NA|TRBV5-1
CASSLRGLSTGELFF
TGCGCCAGCAGCTTGCGGGGGTTGAGCACCGGGGAGCTGTTTTTT
>NA|TRBJ2-2|NA|TRBV5-1
CASSLGDGDPYTGELFF
TGCGCCAGCAGCTTGGGGGATGGGGATCCCTACACCGGGGAGCTGTTTTTT
>TRBD2|TRBJ2-3|once|TRBV7-3
CASSFGLAGDTQYF
TGTGCCAGCAGCTTCGGACTAGCCGGCGATACGCAGTATTTT
>TRBD1|TRBJ1-4|NA|TRBV27
CASSPGQGAVGEKLFF
TGTGCCAGCAGTCCGGGACAGGGGGCTGTAGGAGAAAAACTGTTTTTT
>NA|TRBJ1-6|NA|TRBV19
CASQKSGDNSPLHF
TGTGCCTCTCAGAAGTCAGGCGATAATTCACCCCTCCACTTT
>NA|TRBJ2-5|NA|TRBV6-2/TRBV6-3
CASSFNSGETQYF
TGTGCCAGCAGTTTTAATTCGGGAGAGACCCAGTACTTC
>TRBD1|TRBJ1-6|NA|TRBV2
CASSGTGASPLHF
TGTGCCAGCTCCGGGACAGGGGCCTCACCCCTCCACTTT
>NA|TRBJ2-5|NA|TRBV3-1/TRBV3-2
CASSQRTRQSGGTQYF
TGTGCCAGCAGCCAAAGGACAAGGCAGAGTGGTGGGACCCAGTACTTC
>NA|TRBJ1-1|once|TRBV9
CASSVAFRDTYTEAFF
TGTGCCAGCAGCGTAGCCTTTCGGGACACCTACACTGAAGCTTTCTTT
>NA|TRBJ2-2|NA|TRBV12-1
CASSQAGQGDGELFF
TGTGCCAGCAGTCAGGCCGGACAGGGGGACGGGGAGCTGTTTTTT
>NA|TRBJ2-2|NA|TRBV28
CASRHSPPGTGELFF
TGTGCCAGCAGACACAGCCCTCCGGGCACCGGGGAGCTGTTTTTT
>TRBD2|TRBJ2-3|NA|TRBV6-5
CASSYGLAGITDTQYF
TGTGCCAGCAGTTACGGACTAGCGGGGATCACAGATACGCAGTATTTT
>NA|TRBJ1-1|NA|TRBV9
CASSESMNTEAFF
TGTGCCAGCAGCGAGAGTATGAACACTGAAGCTTTCTTT
>TRBD2|TRBJ2-3|NA|TRBV10-3
CATATSGSTDTQYF
TGTGCCACAGCGACTAGCGGGTCCACAGATACGCAGTATTTT
>NA|TRBJ1-3|few|TRBV7-2
CASAGTGTGNTIYF
TGTGCCAGCGCTGGAACAGGGACTGGAAACACCATATATTTT
>NA|TRBJ2-7|few|TRBV7-9
CASSLRGNEQYF
TGTGCCAGCAGCTTACGGGGTAACGAGCAGTACTTC
>NA|TRBJ1-5|NA|TRBV18
CASSPQERGNQPQHF
TGTGCCAGCTCACCGCAGGAAAGGGGCAATCAGCCCCAGCATTTT
>NA|TRBJ2-7|NA|TRBV2
CASSAVLASEQYF
TGTGCCAGCAGTGCGGTCCTGGCCAGCGAGCAGTACTTC
>NA|TRBJ1-2|once|TRBV19
CASSTTLGRIPYGYTF
TGTGCCAGTAGTACTACTCTGGGCAGAATCCCCTATGGCTACACCTTC